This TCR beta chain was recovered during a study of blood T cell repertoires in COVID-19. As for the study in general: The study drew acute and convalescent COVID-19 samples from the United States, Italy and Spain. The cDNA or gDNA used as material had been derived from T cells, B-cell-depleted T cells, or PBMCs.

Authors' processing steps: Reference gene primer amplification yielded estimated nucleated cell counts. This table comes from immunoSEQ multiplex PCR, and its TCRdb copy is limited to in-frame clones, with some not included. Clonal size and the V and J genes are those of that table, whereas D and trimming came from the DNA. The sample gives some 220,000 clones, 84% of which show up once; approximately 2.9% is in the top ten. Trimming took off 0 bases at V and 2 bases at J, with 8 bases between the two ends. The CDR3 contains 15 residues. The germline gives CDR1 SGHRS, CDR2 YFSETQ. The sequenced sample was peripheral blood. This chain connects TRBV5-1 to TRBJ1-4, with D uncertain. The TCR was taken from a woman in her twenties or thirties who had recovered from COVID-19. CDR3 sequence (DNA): TGCGCCAGCAGCTTGGGAGGAGGGACTAATGAAAAACTGTTTTTT. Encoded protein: CASSLGGGTNEKLFF.